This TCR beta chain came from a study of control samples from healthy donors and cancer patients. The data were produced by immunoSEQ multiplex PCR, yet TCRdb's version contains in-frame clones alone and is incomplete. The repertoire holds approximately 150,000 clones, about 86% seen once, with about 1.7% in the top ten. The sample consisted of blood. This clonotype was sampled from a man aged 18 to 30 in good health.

Here the CDR3 reads CASSPTGEITEAFF. The DNA for the CDR3 is TGTGCCAGCAGTCCCACAGGGGAGATCACTGAAGCTTTCTTT. The gene calls are TRBV6-5 and TRBJ1-1; 7 bases are shared with TRBD1. Trimming took 5 bases from V and 4 from J; bases not matched to a gene: 7. CDR3 length: 14 residues. Germline-derived CDR1 and CDR2 are MNHEY and SVGAGI.